This is a list of T cell receptor beta chains from one sample in a study of blood T cell repertoires in COVID-19. This table comes from immunoSEQ multiplex PCR, and its TCRdb copy is limited to in-frame clones, with some not included. This sample has around 250,000 clones; around 86% occur once, and the top ten carry about 12%. The sample was peripheral blood. Every receptor here comes from an elderly man with acute or convalescent COVID-19. The CDR3 runs from the conserved cysteine through the conserved F or W. A D gene is named only where the DNA matches it firmly. Size is omitted from some rows. Given values are once, few, many or a class for expanded clones.

clone size	J gene	D gene	V gene	CDR3 protein	CDR3 DNA
.	TRBJ2-7	TRBD1	TRBV19	CASSPGGQRAYEQYF	TGTGCCAGTAGTCCAGGGGGACAACGGGCCTACGAGCAGTACTTC
.	TRBJ2-1	TRBD1	TRBV6-6	CASSSQGASYNEQFF	TGTGCCAGCAGTAGCCAGGGGGCATCCTACAATGAGCAGTTCTTC
.	TRBJ2-2	TRBD1	TRBV18	CASSPTLTGVGGELFF	TGTGCCAGCTCACCTACATTAACAGGGGTCGGCGGGGAGCTGTTTTTT
.	TRBJ1-1	TRBD1	TRBV11-2	CASSLYEGQGRKSEAFF	TGTGCCAGCAGCTTATATGAGGGACAGGGCCGAAAGTCTGAAGCTTTCTTT
once	TRBJ2-1	.	TRBV19	CASRAGTLISSEQFF	TGTGCCAGTAGAGCTGGGACACTAATAAGCAGTGAGCAGTTCTTC
once	TRBJ2-1	TRBD2	TRBV19	CASSLLRSGRASIHEQFF	TGTGCCAGTAGCCTCCTGAGAAGCGGGAGGGCCTCAATCCATGAGCAGTTCTTC
.	TRBJ2-5	TRBD2	TRBV28	CASSVSGRARGYQETQYF	TGTGCCAGCAGTGTTAGCGGGAGGGCCCGGGGGTACCAAGAGACCCAGTACTTC
.	TRBJ1-2	.	TRBV10-3	CAIRPTGPLGGYTF	TGTGCCATCAGACCAACAGGGCCGTTGGGTGGCTACACCTTC
.	TRBJ1-5	.	TRBV28	CASSRGSRQPQHF	TGTGCCAGCAGTAGGGGGAGCCGGCAGCCCCAGCATTTT
.	TRBJ1-5	TRBD1	TRBV28	CASSLTGNQPQHF	TGTGCCAGCAGTCTGACAGGGAATCAGCCCCAGCATTTT
.	TRBJ1-2	.	TRBV2	CASSDRRSNYGYTF	TGTGCCAGCAGTGACAGAAGATCTAACTATGGCTACACCTTC
.	TRBJ2-7	.	TRBV18	CASSPSQGLGEQYF	TGTGCCAGCTCACCAAGCCAGGGTCTAGGCGAGCAGTACTTC
once	TRBJ2-7	.	TRBV18	CASSPSRGSYEQYF	TGTGCCAGCTCACCATCCAGGGGCTCCTACGAGCAGTACTTC
once	TRBJ1-4	TRBD1	TRBV6-6	CASSLGQTGEKLFF	TGTGCCAGCAGTTTGGGACAGACCGGTGAAAAACTGTTTTTT
.	TRBJ2-7	TRBD2	TRBV5-4	CASSIRTSGYEQYF	TGTGCCAGCAGCATCCGGACTAGCGGCTACGAGCAGTACTTC
.	TRBJ1-2	.	TRBV7-2	CASSLGGGKGYTF	TGTGCCAGCAGCTTAGGAGGGGGAAAAGGCTACACCTTC
.	TRBJ2-6	.	TRBV21-1	CARKGHISGANVLTF	TGTGCCAGGAAGGGACACATCTCTGGGGCCAACGTCCTGACTTTC
.	TRBJ1-1	.	TRBV5-1	CASSAGGGMNTEAFF	TGCGCCAGCAGCGCGGGCGGCGGTATGAACACTGAAGCTTTCTTT
.	TRBJ2-5	TRBD1	TRBV3-1/TRBV3-2	CASSPGQGEAQYF	TGTGCCAGCAGCCCAGGACAGGGGGAAGCCCAGTACTTC
few	TRBJ1-5	.	TRBV6-2/TRBV6-3	CASSYTRRSGPEGNQPQHF	TGTGCCAGCAGTTACACGCGGAGATCAGGGCCCGAGGGCAATCAGCCCCAGCATTTT
.	TRBJ2-5	.	TRBV19	CASSMTGGETQYF	TGTGCCAGTAGTATGACGGGCGGGGAGACCCAGTACTTC
.	TRBJ2-7	TRBD2	TRBV18	CASSPPTSGGYEQYF	TGTGCCAGCTCACCGCCGACTAGCGGGGGTTACGAGCAGTACTTC
.	TRBJ2-5	TRBD1	TRBV10-2	CASSDDRGEETQYF	TGCGCCAGCAGTGATGACAGGGGAGAGGAGACCCAGTACTTC
.	TRBJ1-1	.	TRBV5-1	CASRLRGGTEAFF	TGCGCCAGCCGACTGAGGGGGGGCACTGAAGCTTTCTTT
.	TRBJ1-1	.	TRBV5-1	CASSLVRAQMNTEAFF	TGCGCCAGCAGCTTGGTCAGGGCTCAAATGAACACTGAAGCTTTCTTT
.	TRBJ2-1	TRBD2	TRBV28	CASSSPGLAVHEQFF	TGTGCCAGCAGCTCGCCGGGACTAGCTGTCCATGAGCAGTTCTTC
once	TRBJ2-6	.	TRBV9	CASSELPGHSRGGANVLTF	TGTGCCAGCAGCGAGTTGCCGGGACACTCAAGAGGTGGGGCCAACGTCCTGACTTTC
.	TRBJ2-1	.	TRBV2	CASTLRGNEQFF	TGTGCCAGCACGCTGCGGGGCAATGAGCAGTTCTTC
.	TRBJ1-2	.	TRBV21-1	CASSKARIPSNYGYTF	TGTGCCAGCAGCAAGGCGAGGATCCCTTCAAACTATGGCTACACCTTC
.	TRBJ1-2	.	TRBV13	CASSLGQMYRGQNYGYTF	TGTGCCAGCAGCTTAGGCCAGATGTACCGTGGACAGAACTATGGCTACACCTTC
.	TRBJ2-1	.	TRBV29-1	CSVEDRLRSYNEQFF	TGCAGCGTTGAAGACAGGCTTAGGTCCTACAATGAGCAGTTCTTC